A selection of T cell receptor beta chains follows, all from one sample in a study of cytomegalovirus exposure and HLA in healthy donors. Libraries were prepared by immunoSEQ multiplex PCR; TCRdb keeps only in-frame clonotypes and omits some of them. The sample yields approximately 160,000 clones, roughly 80% seen once. Sequencing used PBMCs. The receptors shown here come from a woman aged 18-29 years in good health and CMV-seronegative. The CDR3 runs from the conserved cysteine through the conserved F or W. Each record gives: clone size, J gene, D gene, V gene, CDR3 DNA, CDR3 protein. A D gene is named only where the DNA matches it firmly. Clone size is shown for a subset of rows, as once, few, many or a class of expanded clone.

clone size: NA; J gene: TRBJ2-3; D gene: TRBD1; V gene: TRBV5-6; CDR3 DNA: TGTGCCAGCAGCCTAACCGGGACCAGGGGGTATACGCAGTATTTT; CDR3 protein: CASSLTGTRGYTQYF
clone size: NA; J gene: TRBJ1-2; D gene: TRBD1; V gene: TRBV4-1; CDR3 DNA: TGCGCCAGCAGCCCCCGGACAGGGGTTATCGCGGGGATAACGTCGGGCTACACCTTC; CDR3 protein: CASSPRTGVIAGITSGYTF
clone size: few; J gene: TRBJ2-7; D gene: TRBD2; V gene: TRBV11-2; CDR3 DNA: TGTGCCAGCAGCTTAGTCGTGATGGGGGGGTCCTACGAGCAGTACTTC; CDR3 protein: CASSLVVMGGSYEQYF
clone size: once; J gene: TRBJ1-1; D gene: NA; V gene: TRBV15; CDR3 DNA: TGTGCCACCAGCAGGGGAACGCCCGGGGATTTCGGGTGGAACACTGAAGCTTTCTTT; CDR3 protein: CATSRGTPGDFGWNTEAFF
clone size: NA; J gene: TRBJ2-5; D gene: NA; V gene: TRBV11-3; CDR3 DNA: TGTGCCAGCAGCTTGGGTCTAGGGGGAGGGGAGACCCAGTACTTC; CDR3 protein: CASSLGLGGGETQYF
clone size: NA; J gene: TRBJ1-2; D gene: NA; V gene: TRBV6-1; CDR3 DNA: TGTGCCAGCAGCCCCATCCGTGACTCGGGTGGCTACACCTTC; CDR3 protein: CASSPIRDSGGYTF
clone size: once; J gene: TRBJ2-1; D gene: TRBD2; V gene: TRBV6-1; CDR3 DNA: TGTGCCAGCAGTGAAGGGGGACTAGCGGGAGGCGGCAATGAGCAGTTCTTC; CDR3 protein: CASSEGGLAGGGNEQFF
clone size: NA; J gene: TRBJ2-7; D gene: NA; V gene: TRBV10-3; CDR3 DNA: TGTGCCATCAGTGAAACGACAGGTTCGGCGGTCGAGCAGTACTTC; CDR3 protein: CAISETTGSAVEQYF
clone size: NA; J gene: TRBJ2-1; D gene: NA; V gene: TRBV5-1; CDR3 DNA: TGCGCCAGCAGCTCCCTACGACAGCCCACGACCTACAATGAGCAGTTCTTC; CDR3 protein: CASSSLRQPTTYNEQFF
clone size: NA; J gene: TRBJ1-4; D gene: NA; V gene: TRBV18; CDR3 DNA: TGTGCCAGCTCACCGCCGGGTGGTCGGTCGAAGGAAAAACTGTTTTTT; CDR3 protein: CASSPPGGRSKEKLFF
clone size: NA; J gene: TRBJ2-1; D gene: TRBD2; V gene: TRBV10-3; CDR3 DNA: TGTGCCATCAGTGAGGGGACTAGCGGAACCTACAATGAGCAGTTCTTC; CDR3 protein: CAISEGTSGTYNEQFF
clone size: NA; J gene: TRBJ2-2; D gene: TRBD1; V gene: TRBV27; CDR3 DNA: TGTGCCAGCAGTATCTGGACAGGGCAGTCTCCCGGGGAGCTGTTTTTT; CDR3 protein: CASSIWTGQSPGELFF
clone size: NA; J gene: TRBJ2-1; D gene: NA; V gene: TRBV5-6; CDR3 DNA: TGTGCCAGCAGCTTGGCGGAAGCTAGGATCAATGAGCAGTTCTTC; CDR3 protein: CASSLAEARINEQFF
clone size: NA; J gene: TRBJ2-3; D gene: NA; V gene: TRBV6-1; CDR3 DNA: TGTGCCAGCAGTGAGACTAGGGATACGCAGTATTTT; CDR3 protein: CASSETRDTQYF
clone size: NA; J gene: TRBJ2-7; D gene: TRBD1; V gene: TRBV5-1; CDR3 DNA: TGCGCCAGCAGATTAGACAGGGGTTACGAGCAGTACTTC; CDR3 protein: CASRLDRGYEQYF
clone size: NA; J gene: TRBJ2-1; D gene: TRBD2; V gene: TRBV2; CDR3 DNA: TGTGCCAGCAGTGATCCGACTAGCGGGGCTTACAATGAGCAGTTCTTC; CDR3 protein: CASSDPTSGAYNEQFF
clone size: NA; J gene: TRBJ1-4; D gene: NA; V gene: TRBV7-9; CDR3 DNA: TGTGCCAGCAGCCAAGCTGCAACTAATGAAAAACTGTTTTTT; CDR3 protein: CASSQAATNEKLFF
clone size: NA; J gene: TRBJ1-2; D gene: NA; V gene: TRBV19; CDR3 DNA: TGTGCCAGTAGTATATTTCGGGGGGCTAACTATGGCTACACCTTC; CDR3 protein: CASSIFRGANYGYTF
clone size: NA; J gene: TRBJ2-1; D gene: NA; V gene: TRBV11-2; CDR3 DNA: TGTGCCAGCAGCCGCGACGGGTATATTGAGCAGTTCTTC; CDR3 protein: CASSRDGYIEQFF
clone size: once; J gene: TRBJ1-3; D gene: TRBD1; V gene: TRBV5-1; CDR3 DNA: TGCGCCAGCAGCTTGGCTACCGGGACAGGGGTCCTCTCTGGAAACACCATATATTTT; CDR3 protein: CASSLATGTGVLSGNTIYF
clone size: NA; J gene: TRBJ2-5; D gene: TRBD2; V gene: TRBV5-8; CDR3 DNA: TGTGCCAGCAGCTCGGGACTAGCGGGAGGCCCAACCCAAGAGACCCAGTACTTC; CDR3 protein: CASSSGLAGGPTQETQYF
clone size: NA; J gene: TRBJ2-1; D gene: TRBD2; V gene: TRBV6-4; CDR3 DNA: TGTGCCAGCAGCAGGGCGGGGGGCAATGAGCAGTTCTTC; CDR3 protein: CASSRAGGNEQFF
clone size: NA; J gene: TRBJ1-6; D gene: TRBD1; V gene: TRBV29-1; CDR3 DNA: TGCAGCGTTGGGTCAGGGGGGAATTCACCCCTCCACTTT; CDR3 protein: CSVGSGGNSPLHF
clone size: NA; J gene: TRBJ1-5; D gene: TRBD1; V gene: TRBV5-6; CDR3 DNA: TGTGCCAGCAGCCTTAACAGGGGTAAACAGCCCCAGCATTTT; CDR3 protein: CASSLNRGKQPQHF
clone size: NA; J gene: TRBJ1-6; D gene: NA; V gene: TRBV27; CDR3 DNA: TGTGCCAGCAGTTGGGCTGGGCAGTATAATTCACCCCTCCACTTT; CDR3 protein: CASSWAGQYNSPLHF
clone size: NA; J gene: TRBJ2-7; D gene: TRBD1; V gene: TRBV28; CDR3 DNA: TGTGCCAGCAGCCTAAGACAGGGACACGAGCAGTACTTC; CDR3 protein: CASSLRQGHEQYF
clone size: NA; J gene: TRBJ2-3; D gene: TRBD2; V gene: TRBV19; CDR3 DNA: TGTGCCAGTAGTGGGAGACTAGCTCGGAGAACAGATACGCAGTATTTT; CDR3 protein: CASSGRLARRTDTQYF
clone size: NA; J gene: TRBJ2-7; D gene: NA; V gene: TRBV6-5; CDR3 DNA: TGTGCCAGCAGTCCCCGGCTGGAGGGGTCCTACGAGCAGTACTTC; CDR3 protein: CASSPRLEGSYEQYF
clone size: few; J gene: TRBJ1-1; D gene: NA; V gene: TRBV27; CDR3 DNA: TGTGCCAGCAGTTCCCTATCGAGCACTGAAGCTTTCTTT; CDR3 protein: CASSSLSSTEAFF
clone size: few; J gene: TRBJ2-3; D gene: NA; V gene: TRBV29-1; CDR3 DNA: TGCAGCGTTGAAGGGGGTGGCGGGATGGCGGCAGATACGCAGTATTTT; CDR3 protein: CSVEGGGGMAADTQYF
clone size: NA; J gene: TRBJ2-7; D gene: NA; V gene: TRBV11-3; CDR3 DNA: TGTGCCAGCAGCTTAGAGGCTGGCCCCTACGAGCAGTACTTC; CDR3 protein: CASSLEAGPYEQYF
clone size: NA; J gene: TRBJ1-1; D gene: TRBD1; V gene: TRBV2; CDR3 DNA: TGTGCCAGCAGGGGACAGGCCCTTAACACTGAAGCTTTCTTT; CDR3 protein: CASRGQALNTEAFF
clone size: NA; J gene: TRBJ2-7; D gene: TRBD2; V gene: TRBV28; CDR3 DNA: TGTGCCAGCAGCCGGGGGGGTCTCTCCTACGAGCAGTACTTC; CDR3 protein: CASSRGGLSYEQYF
clone size: NA; J gene: TRBJ1-1; D gene: NA; V gene: TRBV12-5; CDR3 DNA: TGTGCTAGTGGTCGAAGTGGTAAAGCTACAACAGTACGCAACACTGAAGCTTTCTTT; CDR3 protein: CASGRSGKATTVRNTEAFF
clone size: NA; J gene: TRBJ2-3; D gene: NA; V gene: TRBV10-3; CDR3 DNA: TGTGCCATCAGTGAGACTACCCGTGGGGCGGCTAGCACAGATACGCAGTATTTT; CDR3 protein: CAISETTRGAASTDTQYF
clone size: NA; J gene: TRBJ2-6; D gene: NA; V gene: TRBV27; CDR3 DNA: TGTGCCAGCAGGCGACTAGGGACCGCGGCGGGGGCCAACGTCCTGACTTTC; CDR3 protein: CASRRLGTAAGANVLTF
clone size: NA; J gene: TRBJ1-2; D gene: TRBD1; V gene: TRBV25-1; CDR3 DNA: TGTGCCAGCAGTGAATTTCGGGACAGCCATGGCTACACCTTC; CDR3 protein: CASSEFRDSHGYTF
clone size: NA; J gene: TRBJ1-1; D gene: NA; V gene: TRBV20-1; CDR3 DNA: TGCAGTGCTCAGGGAGGCACTGAAGCTTTCTTT; CDR3 protein: CSAQGGTEAFF
clone size: NA; J gene: TRBJ2-7; D gene: TRBD2; V gene: TRBV5-1; CDR3 DNA: TGCGCCAGCAGCTTGTCAAGCGGGAGTAGGGACGAGCAGTACTTC; CDR3 protein: CASSLSSGSRDEQYF
clone size: NA; J gene: TRBJ2-2; D gene: NA; V gene: TRBV19; CDR3 DNA: TGTGCCAGTAGTCTCAACCCCCGGCCGGGAATCGGGGAGCTGTTTTTT; CDR3 protein: CASSLNPRPGIGELFF
clone size: NA; J gene: TRBJ1-1; D gene: NA; V gene: TRBV15; CDR3 DNA: TGTGCCACCAGCACCACAGTGAACACTGAAGCTTTCTTT; CDR3 protein: CATSTTVNTEAFF
clone size: few; J gene: TRBJ1-3; D gene: NA; V gene: TRBV28; CDR3 DNA: TGTGCCAGCAGCGTACAGGGAACGTCAGGAAACACCATATATTTT; CDR3 protein: CASSVQGTSGNTIYF
clone size: NA; J gene: TRBJ2-7; D gene: NA; V gene: TRBV5-1; CDR3 DNA: TGCGCCAGCAGCCATCGGACACCCGGAGACGAGCAGTATTTC; CDR3 protein: CASSHRTPGDEQYF
clone size: NA; J gene: TRBJ2-2; D gene: NA; V gene: TRBV7-9; CDR3 DNA: TGTGCCAGCAGCTTCGGAAGGGGGGGCACCGGGGAGCTGTTTTTT; CDR3 protein: CASSFGRGGTGELFF